The text below deals with one T cell receptor (beta chain). Trimming took 4 bases from V and 5 from J; bases not matched to a gene: 7. Germline CDR1 is SGHDT and CDR2 is YYEEEE. This CDR3 is built from 15 residues. This entry comes from a study of PD-L1 blockade in urothelial cancer. About the research overall: In the patient group, twenty-five of 29 were males with bladder-origin urothelial cancer.

Clones were read by immunoSEQ multiplex PCR, and TCRdb kept only the in-frame ones, dropping some. The sample gives 41,000 or so clones, about 79% of which show up once; about 17% is in the top ten. The V and J genes are TRBV5-6 and TRBJ2-2; 8 bases line up with TRBD2. This sequence originates from a man in his 60s with urothelial cancer. Sequences were derived from PBMCs, sampled around atezolizumab (anti-PD-L1) treatment. CDR3 region: CASSLGGGGTGELFF. DNA for the CDR3: TGTGCCAGCAGCCTCGGGGGGGGCGGGACCGGGGAGCTGTTTTTT.